This TCR beta chain was observed in a study of glioma-infiltrating T cells. Whole-study context: Target coverage was roughly 4- to 10-fold for about 1 million blood T cells.

CDR3 length: 17 amino acids. V was clipped by 2 bases and J by 1 base; unmatched bases: 6. Germline CDR1 MDHEN, CDR2 SYDVKM. Using RNA template, CDR3s of TCR alpha and beta were amplified with iRepertoire arm-PCR. TCRdb called the multiplex PCR reads again in MiXCR, with one record for every CDR3 protein. The table records around 350,000 distinct CDR3 sequences, roughly two fifths of them present only once. Study-wide results and limits: Only very few CDR3 sequences appeared in both tissue and blood. A blood CDR3 motif signature was depleted in highly divergent patients.

To note about this clonotype: Its antigen remains unknown.

The V and J genes are TRBV28 and TRBJ2-3; 10 bases match TRBD2. Specimen: glioma tissue, nonneoplastic brain tissue, or PBMCs (not recorded which). The clonotype comes from a human donor with low-grade glioma or glioblastoma, undergoing nonglioma brain surgery, or in good health (not recorded which). The CDR3 sequence: CASSLRLAGAGTDTQYF. The CDR3 nucleotides read TGTGCCAGCAGTTTAAGGCTAGCGGGAGCAGGCACAGATACGCAGTATTTT.